This T cell receptor beta chain was sequenced for a study of tumor-infiltrating lymphocytes in primary liver carcinoma. Total RNA (around 0.45 ug) served as template for TCR beta cDNA synthesis primed by a constant-region primer. What produced the TCR beta libraries was three nested multiplex PCR rounds using slightly modified ARM-PCR. Both of the initial two PCR rounds ran for nine to ten cycles and employed TRBV1-TRBV30 forward primers alongside a C-beta reverse primer. TCRdb passed the multiplex PCR reads through MiXCR, listing each CDR3 protein once. Among under 110,000 distinct CDR3 sequences listed, approximately 70% were seen once. RNA and DNA were co-extracted from approximately 20-30 mg of unsorted bulk tissue. The CDR3 totals 14 residues. The germline gives CDR1 SGHNT, CDR2 YENEEA. V was clipped by 5 bases and J by 12 bases, with 22 bases between them.

The sequenced sample was liver tumor tissue from sampling region 2. Subset reported: tumor region T2, inferior pole. The TCR comes from a woman between 55 and 75 years old with primary liver carcinoma and hepatitis B virus infection. The V call is TRBV11-3, the J call TRBJ1-1, with D unclear. The CDR3 region is CASSQDGLNTETFF. CDR3 sequence (DNA): TGTGCCAGCAGCCAGGACGGCCTGAACACTGAGACTTTCTTT.